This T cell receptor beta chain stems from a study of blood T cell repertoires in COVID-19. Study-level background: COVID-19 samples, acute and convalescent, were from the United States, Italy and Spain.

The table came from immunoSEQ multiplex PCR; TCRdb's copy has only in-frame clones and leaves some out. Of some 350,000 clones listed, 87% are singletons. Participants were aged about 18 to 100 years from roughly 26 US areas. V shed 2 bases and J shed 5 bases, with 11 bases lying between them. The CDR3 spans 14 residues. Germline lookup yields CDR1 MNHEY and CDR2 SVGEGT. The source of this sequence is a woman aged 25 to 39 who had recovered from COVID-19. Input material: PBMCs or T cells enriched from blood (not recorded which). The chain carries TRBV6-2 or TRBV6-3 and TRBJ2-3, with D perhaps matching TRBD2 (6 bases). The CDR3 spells CASSYAGMGDTQYF. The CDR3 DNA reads TGTGCCAGCAGTTACGCGGGGATGGGAGATACGCAGTATTTT.